This TCR beta chain was captured in a study of blood T cell repertoires in COVID-19. Study as a whole: Some COVID-19 samples were acute and others convalescent; all came from the United States, Italy and Spain. Sample material is recorded as cDNA or gDNA derived from T cells, B-cell-depleted T cells, or PBMCs.

In the source study's methods: Reference gene primer amplification yielded estimated nucleated cell counts. Sequenced by immunoSEQ multiplex PCR; TCRdb stores in-frame clones only, minus some. V and J calls and clone size are as listed in that table; D and trimming were resolved from the DNA. The repertoire holds about 210,000 clones, approximately 82% seen once, with 9.5% to 10% in the top ten. The CDR3 is 13 amino acids. Per the germline V gene, CDR1 is MNHEY and CDR2 is SMNVEV (reference sequence). V shed 3 bases and J shed 4 bases, with 7 bases lying between them. This clonotype was sampled from a man aged 45-65 years with active or convalescent COVID-19. The sequenced sample was peripheral blood. The V call is TRBV27, the J call TRBJ1-5; D unresolved. CDR3 sequence: CASSFQKNQPQHF. The CDR3 DNA sequence: TGTGCCAGCAGTTTTCAGAAGAATCAGCCCCAGCATTTT.